A single sample is the source of the 23 T cell receptor beta chains below, sequenced in a study of blood T cell repertoires in COVID-19. The assay was immunoSEQ multiplex PCR, and TCRdb's table has in-frame clones only and misses some. The table shows about 280,000 clones, with about nine tenths occurring only once. Sequenced material: peripheral blood. Receptors were obtained from a woman in her twenties or thirties with COVID-19, enrolled during active disease.

The chain has TRBV6-5 and TRBJ2-5, with TRBD1 matching 9 bases. The junction had 5 bases not matched to a gene; V was cut back by 6 bases and J by 3 bases. Per the germline V gene, CDR1 is MNHEY and CDR2 is SVGAGI. This CDR3 has 14 amino acids. The CDR3 spells CASRPGTGKETQYF. The CDR3 DNA sequence: TGTGCCAGCAGACCCGGGACAGGGAAAGAGACCCAGTACTTC.

The chain carries TRBV5-1 and TRBJ1-2; D gene uncertain. The CDR3 covers 13 residues. CDR1 and CDR2 from the germline V gene are SGHRS and YFSETQ. V lost 0 bases, J lost 3 bases, and 6 bases lay in between. Here the CDR3 reads CASSLGEDYGYTF. Here the CDR3 DNA reads TGCGCCAGCAGCTTGGGCGAGGACTATGGCTACACCTTC.

This rearrangement joins TRBV19 to TRBJ2-1; D is perhaps TRBD2 (6 bases). The CDR3 loop spans 17 amino acids. Trimming removed 0 bases from V and 10 bases from J, with 22 bases in between. The germline CDR1 and CDR2 sequences are LNHDA and SQIVND (reference sequence). CDR3 DNA: TGTGCCAGTAGTATAGATCGGGGGTTGGAGGGGCTAGGCGAGCAGTTCTTC. It is translated as CASSIDRGLEGLGEQFF.

The V call is TRBV7-6, the J call TRBJ2-5, with 7 bases lining up with TRBD1. CDR1 SGHVS and CDR2 FNYEAQ come from the germline V gene. Losses at the gene ends were 4 bases for V and 5 bases for J; bases not matched to a gene: 10. This CDR3 contains 15 residues. CDR3 nucleotide sequence: TGTGCCAGCAGCTCAAACAGGGGATCAGGGGAGACCCAGTACTTC. Its translation: CASSSNRGSGETQYF.

This sequence joins TRBV2 and TRBJ2-3, with a tentative D call TRBD1 (5 bases). CDR1 and CDR2 from the germline V gene are SNHLY and FYNNEI. Between the trimmed V and J ends, which lost 3 bases and 1 base, there was a span of 11 bases. This CDR3 contains 15 residues. CDR3 loop: CASSEEGAGTDTQYF. CDR3 coding DNA: TGTGCCAGCAGTGAGGAAGGGGCAGGCACAGATACGCAGTATTTT.

V usage is TRBV6-5 and J usage is TRBJ1-1; 7 bases are a match to TRBD1. After removal of 4 bases from V and 10 bases from J, the junction contained 3 bases not matched to a gene. Germline V gene data show CDR1 as MNHEY and CDR2 as SVGAGI. The CDR3 is 11 amino acids. CDR3 protein: CASSSTGRAFF. The DNA of the CDR3 is TGTGCCAGCAGTTCGACAGGGAGAGCTTTCTTT.

A single count supports this clone. The genes are TRBV2 and TRBJ2-5; TRBD2 aligns across 12 bases. Germline V gene lookup returns CDR1 SNHLY and CDR2 FYNNEI. The CDR3 totals 13 residues. V shed 9 bases, J shed 7 bases, and the junction held 6 bases outside the gene matches. CDR3 region: CASLAGGLGTQYF. Here the CDR3 DNA reads TGTGCCAGTCTAGCGGGGGGGCTGGGGACCCAGTACTTC.

V gene TRBV27 combines with J gene TRBJ1-1; perhaps TRBD1 as D (6 bases). CDR1 is MNHEY, CDR2 SMNVEV, per germline (reference sequence). CDR3 length: 13 amino acids. Between the trimmed V and J ends, which lost 3 bases and 4 bases, there was a span of 9 bases. Here the CDR3 reads CASSLSGATEAFF. The CDR3 DNA is TGTGCCAGCAGTTTGTCAGGGGCCACTGAAGCTTTCTTT.

The chain joins TRBV6-5 to TRBJ2-3; 7 bases match TRBD1. The length of the CDR3 is 15 residues. Per the germline V gene, CDR1 is MNHEY and CDR2 is SVGAGI. V lost 6 bases to trimming and J lost 4 bases; unmatched junction nucleotides: 10. CDR3 nucleotides: TGTGCCAGCAGACTACAGGGGCTAGGGGCAGATACGCAGTATTTT. Translated, it gives CASRLQGLGADTQYF.

The J gene is TRBJ2-1, the V gene TRBV7-9; 10 nucleotides match TRBD2. The V segment lost 1 base and the J segment 7 bases; nucleotides outside the gene matches: 10. The CDR3 covers 17 residues. The V gene's germline CDR1 is SEHNR and CDR2 FQNEAQ (reference sequence). This CDR3 reads CASSLVSSGGASNEQFF. The DNA of the CDR3 is TGTGCCAGCAGCTTAGTATCCAGCGGGGGGGCCAGTAATGAGCAGTTCTTC.

The rearrangement joins TRBV18 to TRBJ1-6; D possibly corresponds to TRBD1 (5 bases). Germline CDR1 is KGHSH and CDR2 is LQKENI. The CDR3 is 14 residues long. Deletions cut 6 bases from V and 7 bases from J, with 13 bases between. CDR3 sequence reads: CASSREWGNSPLHF. The CDR3 DNA reads as TGTGCCAGCTCTCGTGAATGGGGCAATTCACCCCTCCACTTT.

The chain is built from TRBV10-3 and TRBJ2-7; the match to TRBD2 covers 7 bases. After removal of 10 bases from V and 6 bases from J, the junction contained 12 bases not matched to a gene. Germline V gene data show CDR1 as ENHRY and CDR2 as SYGVKD. This CDR3 is 13 amino acids long. The CDR3 spells CATGGSFSVEQYF. The CDR3 nucleotides are TGTGCCACGGGGGGTAGCTTCTCCGTCGAGCAGTACTTC.

The V call is TRBV5-5, the J call TRBJ1-1; D is perhaps TRBD1 (6 bases). The CDR3 spans 13 residues. Germline V gene data show CDR1 as SGHKS and CDR2 as YYEKEE (reference sequence). The germline V and J ends were trimmed by 7 bases and 0 bases, with 10 bases remaining between them. CDR3 sequence: CASGGQLNTEAFF. The CDR3 DNA sequence: TGTGCCAGCGGTGGACAGTTGAACACTGAAGCTTTCTTT.

This clone was seen only once. The genes are TRBV19 and TRBJ1-2, with no clear D. CDR3 size: 15 residues. Trimming left V 7 bases short and J 2 bases short, with 17 bases between. Germline CDR1 and CDR2: LNHDA and SQIVND (reference sequence). The CDR3 nucleotides read TGTGCCAGTACTCCGGGTTCTGTACCCAACTATGGCTACACCTTC. Amino acid sequence: CASTPGSVPNYGYTF.

The chain joins TRBV5-6 to TRBJ2-5; 10 bases are shared with TRBD2. This CDR3 comprises 15 residues. With V trimmed by 6 bases and J by 2 bases, 7 bases remained unmatched. Germline CDR1 SGHDT, CDR2 YYEEEE. CDR3 sequence: CASTFRTSGQETQYF. DNA for the CDR3: TGTGCCAGCACCTTTCGGACTAGCGGACAAGAGACCCAGTACTTC.

This clone was observed a few times. The chain has TRBV27 and TRBJ2-7, with D possibly TRBD2 on 7 matching bases. Trimming took off 6 bases at V and 5 bases at J, with 17 bases between the two ends. The CDR3 covers 14 residues. Looked up from germline, CDR1 is MNHEY and CDR2 is SMNVEV (reference sequence). The CDR3 DNA reads TGTGCCAGCAGCCACCGGGGGGCCGTCAACGAGCAGTACTTC. Protein product: CASSHRGAVNEQYF.

The rearrangement joins TRBV5-1 to TRBJ2-3, with 10 bases identical to TRBD2. V dropped 1 base and J dropped 5; count of bases not matched to a gene: 13. The CDR3 has 18 residues. Germline V gene data show CDR1 as SGHRS and CDR2 as YFSETQ. CDR3 sequence reads: CASSLRSRGAGGRDTQYF. The CDR3, as DNA: TGCGCCAGCAGCTTGCGCTCGAGGGGAGCGGGGGGGCGAGATACGCAGTATTTT.

The chain joins TRBV10-3 to TRBJ1-2; 7 nucleotides align to TRBD1. V shed 3 bases, J shed 11 bases, and the junction held 9 bases outside the gene matches. The germline gives CDR1 ENHRY, CDR2 SYGVKD. The CDR3 runs 13 residues. CDR3 bases: TGTGCCATCAGTGATTCGACAGGGTTGGCGTACACCTTC. The encoded protein is CAISDSTGLAYTF.

This chain connects TRBV28 to TRBJ2-7, with 9 bases aligning to TRBD1. This CDR3 has 16 amino acids. The germline gives CDR1 MDHEN, CDR2 SYDVKM. Trimming cost V 5 bases and J 7 bases; bases outside gene matches: 15. DNA of the CDR3: TGTGCCAGCAGTACACCGGGACAGGGAACCCCAGGTGAGCAGTACTTC. Its translation: CASSTPGQGTPGEQYF.

The CDR3: CASTWALSTEAFF. The CDR3 bases are TGTGCCAGCACATGGGCTTTGAGCACTGAAGCTTTCTTT. The chain carries TRBV28 and TRBJ1-1; D gene ambiguous. The V end was cut by 7 bases, the J end by 4 bases, with 13 bases between. The CDR3 loop spans 13 amino acids. Germline lookup yields CDR1 MDHEN and CDR2 SYDVKM.

The J gene is TRBJ2-5, the V gene TRBV24-1; D possibly corresponds to TRBD1 (5 bases). The germline V and J ends were trimmed by 0 bases and 0 bases, with 13 bases remaining between them. CDR1 is KGHDR and CDR2 is SFDVKD in the germline V gene. The CDR3 totals 17 residues. CDR3 nucleotide sequence: TGTGCCACCAGTGATTTGGTGCAGGGTGGACACCAAGAGACCCAGTACTTC. This codes for CATSDLVQGGHQETQYF.

The chain links TRBV4-1 to TRBJ1-6, with TRBD1 matching 9 bases. Germline V lookup: CDR1 MGHRA, CDR2 YSYEKL. The CDR3 runs to 12 residues. With 3 bases clipped from V and 13 bases from J, the junction kept 1 base outside the gene matches. The CDR3 reads CASSQGTGPLHF. CDR3 bases: TGCGCCAGCAGCCAGGGGACAGGGCCCCTCCACTTT.

J is TRBJ2-7 and V is TRBV2, with 10 bases fitting TRBD2. This CDR3 comprises 16 residues. Losses at the gene ends were 3 bases for V and 2 bases for J; bases not matched to a gene: 7. The germline CDR1 and CDR2 sequences are SNHLY and FYNNEI. The DNA of the CDR3 is TGTGCCAGCAGTGAGTCTAGCGGGGGACTACCCTACGAGCAGTACTTC. It translates to CASSESSGGLPYEQYF.